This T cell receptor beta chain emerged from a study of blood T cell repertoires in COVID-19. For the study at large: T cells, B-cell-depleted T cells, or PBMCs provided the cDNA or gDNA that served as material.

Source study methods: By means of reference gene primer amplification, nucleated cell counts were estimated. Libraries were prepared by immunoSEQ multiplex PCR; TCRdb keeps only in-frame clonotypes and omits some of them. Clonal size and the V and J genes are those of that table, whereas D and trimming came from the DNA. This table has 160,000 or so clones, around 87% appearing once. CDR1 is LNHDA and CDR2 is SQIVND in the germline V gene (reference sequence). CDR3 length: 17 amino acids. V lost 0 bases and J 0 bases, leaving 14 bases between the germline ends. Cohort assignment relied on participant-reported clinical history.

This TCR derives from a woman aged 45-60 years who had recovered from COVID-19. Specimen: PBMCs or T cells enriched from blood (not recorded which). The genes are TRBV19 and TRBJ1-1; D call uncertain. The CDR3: CASSIEWNRDLNTEAFF. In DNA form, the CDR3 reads TGTGCCAGTAGTATAGAATGGAACAGAGATCTGAACACTGAAGCTTTCTTT.